This T cell receptor (beta chain) was identified during a study of T cells expressing NK-cell markers. UMIs accompanied the 5'RACE template switching by which TCR beta cDNA was made. Following a re-call of the 5' RACE reads, TCRdb has one entry per CDR3 protein and lacks DNA. In all, the sample yields 160,000 or so distinct CDR3 sequences. The germline gives CDR1 MNHEY, CDR2 SVGAGI. This CDR3 spans 15 amino acids. The TCR sequence derives from a woman aged 18 to 75 in good health. This chain connects TRBV6-5 to TRBJ1-6; TCRdb's D gene call, TRBD1, goes unchecked for lack of DNA. Sequences were obtained from blood T cells: a sorted CD56 or NKG2C T cell subset, CD4+ or CD8+ T cells, or bulk PBMC T cells (not recorded which). CDR3 sequence reads: CASSSGGTYNSPLHF.